Shown below are 19 T cell receptor beta chains from a single sample sequenced in a study of OX40 agonist ivuxolimab in advanced cancers. The assay was immunoSEQ multiplex PCR, and TCRdb's table has in-frame clones only and misses some. The sample records about 36,000 clones, around 80% being singletons. Sequenced here: CD4+ or CD8+ T cells sorted from blood, sampled in a trial of the OX40 agonist ivuxolimab. These receptors were obtained from an adult with an advanced solid tumor such as melanoma, head and neck, liver or kidney cancer.

This chain joins TRBV5-1 and TRBJ2-3; 8 bases are shared with TRBD2. The CDR3 is 16 amino acids. Unmatched junction bases numbered 3, after V lost 0 bases and J lost 0 bases. Germline CDR1 reads SGHRS; CDR2 reads YFSETQ. CDR3 DNA: TGCGCCAGCAGCTTGGCGGGGGGGGCAAGCACAGATACGCAGTATTTT. Its translation: CASSLAGGASTDTQYF.

This rearrangement joins TRBV10-2 to TRBJ1-5, with a tentative D call TRBD1 (6 bases). V was cut by 4 bases and J by 7 bases, with 14 bases left in between. CDR3 length equals 14 residues. CDR1 and CDR2 from the germline V gene are WSHSY and SAAADI. The CDR3 bases are TGCGCCAGCAGTGGCCCACTGACAGGCCAGCCCCAGCATTTT. Translation: CASSGPLTGQPQHF.

This rearrangement joins TRBV30 to TRBJ2-3; 8 positions agree with TRBD2. Germline V gene sequence: CDR1 GTSNPN, CDR2 SVGIG (reference sequence). V lost 4 bases, J lost 4 bases, and 7 bases stayed unmatched. CDR3 size: 14 residues. This CDR3 reads CAWIPTGGPDTQYF. CDR3 nucleotides: TGTGCCTGGATACCAACGGGGGGGCCAGATACGCAGTATTTT.

The chain joins TRBV7-7 to TRBJ2-1; 8 nucleotides line up with TRBD1. Germline CDR1 and CDR2: SSHAT and FNYEAQ (reference sequence). The CDR3 extends over 13 amino acids. The ends lost 1 base at V and 10 bases at J; junction bases unmatched: 3. The CDR3 nucleotides are TGTGCCAGCAGCTTAGGGGACAGGACGGAGCAGTTCTTC. Its translation is CASSLGDRTEQFF.

This rearrangement joins TRBV6-5 to TRBJ2-7, with 8 bases lining up with TRBD2. Germline CDR1 is MNHEY and CDR2 is SVGAGI. The ends lost 7 bases at V and 0 bases at J; junction bases unmatched: 5. The CDR3 is 14 residues long. The CDR3 bases are TGTGCCAGCACTCGGGGGGGCTACTCCTACGAGCAGTACTTC. This encodes CASTRGGYSYEQYF.

The chain employs TRBV27 and TRBJ1-2; possible D gene TRBD1, 5 bases. With 3 bases removed from V and 5 bases from J, the gap between germline ends came to 10 bases. Germline lookup yields CDR1 MNHEY and CDR2 SMNVEV (reference sequence). This CDR3 is 13 amino acids long. CDR3 sequence reads: CASSLGGGYGYTF. CDR3 DNA: TGTGCCAGCAGTTTGGGGGGAGGGTATGGCTACACCTTC.

By share, this clone counts as large (0.1 to 1%). The V gene is TRBV7-9, the J gene TRBJ1-1, with D hard to call. V lost 5 bases and J 4 bases, leaving 11 bases between the germline ends. Germline CDR1 reads SEHNR; CDR2 reads FQNEAQ (reference sequence). The CDR3 spans 13 residues. The CDR3 sequence: CASSPTVGTEAFF. CDR3 bases: TGTGCCAGCAGCCCGACCGTGGGCACTGAAGCTTTCTTT.

There are a few counts of this clone. V gene TRBV6-1 combines with J gene TRBJ2-3, with D possibly being TRBD1 (7 bases). Germline V lookup: CDR1 MNHNS, CDR2 SASEGT. The CDR3 has 16 residues. V shed 2 bases and J shed 2 bases, with 14 bases lying between them. The CDR3 here is CASSEWRGPSTDTQYF. In nucleotides, the CDR3 is TGTGCCAGCAGTGAATGGAGGGGGCCCTCCACAGATACGCAGTATTTT.

The chain recombines TRBV5-6 with TRBJ2-3; possibly TRBD1 for D (6 bases). V dropped 4 bases and J dropped 6 bases, with 15 bases sitting between them. The CDR3 is made up of 14 amino acids. CDR1 SGHDT and CDR2 YYEEEE come from the germline V gene. The CDR3 sequence: CASSPETGIDTQYF. The CDR3 region has the DNA TGTGCCAGCAGCCCCGAAACAGGGATCGATACGCAGTATTTT.

This clone turned up a few times. The chain carries TRBV30 and TRBJ2-1; D is perhaps TRBD1 (5 bases). The V gene lost 2 bases and the J gene lost 3 bases, with 8 bases spanning the gap. Germline assignment: CDR1 GTSNPN and CDR2 SVGIG (reference sequence). The CDR3 runs 13 residues. The CDR3 nucleotides are TGTGCCTGGAGTCAGGACAACTACAATGAGCAGTTCTTC. Protein sequence: CAWSQDNYNEQFF. Using reference TRBV30 and TRBJ2-1 for the parts outside the CDR3, the full variable domain is SQTIHQWPATLVQPVGSPLSLECTVEGTSNPNLYWYRQAAGRGLQLLFYSVGIGQISSEVPQNLSASRPQDRQFILSSKKLLLSDSGFYLCAWSQDNYNEQFFGPGTRLTVL.

The rearrangement joins TRBV19 to TRBJ1-1, with a weak D call TRBD1 (5 bases). The CDR3 is made up of 14 amino acids. V lost 5 bases to trimming and J lost 6 bases, with 16 bases between them. The germline CDR1 and CDR2 sequences are LNHDA and SQIVND (reference sequence). The CDR3 DNA reads TGTGCCAGTAGTCTCCCAGGGCTTAGGGCTGAAGCTTTCTTT. Its protein is CASSLPGLRAEAFF.

V gene TRBV11-2 combines with J gene TRBJ1-1, with a possible D match to TRBD1 (5 bases). Germline CDR1 reads SGHAT; CDR2 reads FQNNGV. The length of the CDR3 is 16 residues. Trimming removed 1 base from V and 0 bases from J, with 12 bases in between. CDR3 residues: CASSLALGRMNTEAFF. The CDR3 DNA follows: TGTGCCAGCAGCTTAGCCCTGGGACGGATGAACACTGAAGCTTTCTTT.

The J gene is TRBJ2-1, the V gene TRBV7-9, with a weak D call TRBD1 (5 bases). Germline assignment: CDR1 SEHNR and CDR2 FQNEAQ (reference sequence). CDR3 length: 15 amino acids. Trimming removed 0 bases at V and 5 bases at J, with 11 bases between. The CDR3 coding sequence is TGTGCCAGCAGCTTAGCAGGGGCCATTAACAATGAGCAGTTCTTC. Its translation is CASSLAGAINNEQFF.

V and J are TRBV13 and TRBJ1-5, with 8 nucleotides matching TRBD1. Trimming removed 0 bases from V and 1 base from J; junction bases left unmatched: 5. CDR3 length: 17 amino acids. Germline V gives CDR1 PRHDT, CDR2 FYEKMQ (reference sequence). The DNA of the CDR3 is TGTGCCAGCAGCTTAGGATCAGGGGGCGGGAGCAATCAGCCCCAGCATTTT. Translated: CASSLGSGGGSNQPQHF.

The V gene is TRBV5-8, the J gene TRBJ1-1; 7 bases line up with TRBD1. The trim removed 4 bases at V and 5 bases at J, leaving 20 bases unmatched. There are 18 residues in the CDR3. Germline loops: CDR1 SGHTS, CDR2 YDEGEE. Here the CDR3 reads CASSARRGGGGRWTEAFF. The CDR3 bases are TGTGCCAGCAGCGCTCGCCGCGGTGGAGGGGGCAGATGGACTGAAGCTTTCTTT. The whole variable domain, filled in from reference TRBV5-8 and TRBJ1-1, reads EAGVTQSPTHLIKTRGQQATLRCSPISGHTSVYWYQQALGLGLQFLLWYDEGEERNRGNFPPRFSGRQFPNYSSELNVNALELEDSALYLCASSARRGGGGRWTEAFFGQGTRLTVV.

The genes are TRBV29-1 and TRBJ1-2; a possible D gene is TRBD1 (6 bases). With 5 bases removed from V and 3 bases from J, the gap between germline ends came to 10 bases. Germline V gene data show CDR1 as SQVTM and CDR2 as ANQGSEA. The CDR3 spans 12 residues. The CDR3 DNA reads as TGCAGCGTTTACAGGGAGGACTATGGCTACACCTTC. It encodes CSVYREDYGYTF.

This CDR3 is CASSVDAGPTGYTF. The CDR3 coding sequence is TGTGCCAGCAGCGTAGACGCCGGGCCCACTGGCTACACCTTC. The V gene is TRBV9, the J gene TRBJ1-2; no reliable D call. Deletions cut 0 bases from V and 7 bases from J, with 13 bases between. The germline CDR1 and CDR2 sequences are SGDLS and YYNGEE. The CDR3 is 14 amino acids.

The V gene is TRBV6-9, the J gene TRBJ1-3; D may be TRBD1 (6 bases). CDR1 and CDR2 from the germline V gene are MNHGY and SVAAGI. CDR3 size: 14 residues. V dropped 3 bases and J dropped 11 bases, with 17 bases sitting between them. CDR3 coding DNA: TGTGCCAGCAGTTACGCAGGGGTCGGGCTCCCCATATATTTT. It translates to CASSYAGVGLPIYF.

The V gene is TRBV27, the J gene TRBJ2-7, with 13 bases lining up with TRBD2. The CDR3 totals 17 residues. With 4 bases clipped from V and 3 bases from J, the junction kept 9 bases outside the gene matches. Per germline, CDR1 MNHEY and CDR2 SMNVEV (reference sequence). As DNA, the CDR3 is TGTGCCAGCAGTTCCCCAGGACTAGCGGGGGTGTACTACGAGCAGTACTTC. Translation gives CASSSPGLAGVYYEQYF.